This T cell receptor beta chain appears in the sequencing data of a study of Graves' ophthalmopathy and Graves' hyperthyroidism. Hyperthyroidism patients were newly diagnosed, ill under 2 months, and aged 18 to 65 years. CDR1 MGHDK and CDR2 SYGVNS come from the germline V gene. The CDR3 loop spans 16 amino acids. Deletions cut 2 bases from V and 1 base from J, with 13 bases between. The authors amplified TCR beta CDR3 regions, and they did so from RNA transcripts for repertoire sequencing. First-round RT-PCR with HTBI primers preceded a second-round multiplex PCR. TCRdb called the multiplex PCR reads again in MiXCR, with one record for every CDR3 protein. The table has about 1.2 million distinct CDR3 sequences, about 40% seen once.

The V gene is TRBV25-1, the J gene TRBJ2-3, with D possibly TRBD2 on 7 matching bases. The sequencing sample was made of peripheral blood or thyroid tissue (not recorded which). This TCR was recovered from an adult man with Graves' hyperthyroidism. The CDR3 DNA reads as TGTGCCAGCAGTGAACGCGGGGGCTTGCGCACAGATACGCAGTATTTT. This encodes CASSERGGLRTDTQYF.